This TCR beta chain was obtained from a study of blood T cell repertoires in COVID-19. The overall study: Acute-phase and convalescent COVID-19 samples originated in the United States, Italy and Spain. The analysed material was cDNA or gDNA that came from T cells, B-cell-depleted T cells, or PBMCs.

The CDR3 covers 15 residues. Trimming removed 4 bases from V and 4 bases from J, with 14 bases in between. Germline V gene lookup returns CDR1 LGHNA and CDR2 YNFKEQ. Seattle patients were enrolled while actively infected and followed longitudinally. The authors' processing: For nucleated cells, counts were estimated from reference gene primer amplification. Assay used: immunoSEQ multiplex PCR; TCRdb lists only in-frame clones, some missing. V, J and clone size are those of that table, while D and trimming were read from the DNA. The table has 140,000 or so clones, about 87% seen once. The clonotype comes from a human donor with COVID-19, enrolled during active disease. The donor label of this sample is uncertain. V usage is TRBV4-2 and J usage is TRBJ1-5, with no clear D. The sample was peripheral blood. CDR3: CASSLDGGPNQPQHF. The CDR3 nucleotides read TGTGCCAGCAGCCTTGACGGAGGACCTAATCAGCCCCAGCATTTT.